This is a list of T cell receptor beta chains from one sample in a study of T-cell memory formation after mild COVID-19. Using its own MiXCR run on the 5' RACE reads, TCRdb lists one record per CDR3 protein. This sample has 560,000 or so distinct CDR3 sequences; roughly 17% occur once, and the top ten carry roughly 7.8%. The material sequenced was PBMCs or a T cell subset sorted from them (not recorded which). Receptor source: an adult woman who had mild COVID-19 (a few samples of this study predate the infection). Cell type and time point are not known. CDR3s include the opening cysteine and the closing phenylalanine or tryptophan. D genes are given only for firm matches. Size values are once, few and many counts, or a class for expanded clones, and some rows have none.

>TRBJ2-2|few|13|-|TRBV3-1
TGTGCCAGCAGCCAAGTTAACCCCGGGGAGCTGTTTTTT
CASSQVNPGELFF
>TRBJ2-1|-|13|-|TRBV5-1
TGCGCCAGCAGCTTAACTACCCCCAATGAGCAGTTCTTC
CASSLTTPNEQFF
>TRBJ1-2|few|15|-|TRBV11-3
TGTGCCAGCAGCCCTATACGAACAGGTTCCTATGGCTACACCTTC
CASSPIRTGSYGYTF
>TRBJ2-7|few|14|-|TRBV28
TGTGCCAGCAGTTTCGGGACCTTTGCCTACGAGCAGTACTTC
CASSFGTFAYEQYF
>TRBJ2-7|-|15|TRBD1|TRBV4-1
TGCGCCAGCAGCCCGACGGGACAGCGATCCTACGAGCAGTACTTC
CASSPTGQRSYEQYF
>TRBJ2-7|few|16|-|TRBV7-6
TGTGCCAGCAGCTTAGCTGGGGGGGCACCCGCCTACGAGCAGTACTTC
CASSLAGGAPAYEQYF
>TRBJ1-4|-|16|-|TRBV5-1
-
CRPFIFAPAGNEKLFF
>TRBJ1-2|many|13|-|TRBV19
TGTGCCAGTACGATTACGCAGGGTGCTGGCTACACCTTC
CASTITQGAGYTF
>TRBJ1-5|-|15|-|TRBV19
TGTGCCAGTAGTGAGGCGGGGTACGGCAATCAGCCCCAGCATTTT
CASSEAGYGNQPQHF
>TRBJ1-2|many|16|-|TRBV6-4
TGTGCCAGCAGTGACTCGGCGGGGAAAGGAGGGTATGGCTACACCTTC
CASSDSAGKGGYGYTF
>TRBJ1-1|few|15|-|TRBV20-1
TGCAGTGCTAGTCTACAGGGCCGAATGAACACTGAAGCTTTCTTT
CSASLQGRMNTEAFF
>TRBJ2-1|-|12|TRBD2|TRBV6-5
TGTGCCAGCGCGGGACTAGCGGGTGAGCAGTTCTTC
CASAGLAGEQFF
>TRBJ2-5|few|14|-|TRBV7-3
TGTGCCAGCAGCCTATCCTCTGTTCAAGAGACCCAGTACTTC
CASSLSSVQETQYF
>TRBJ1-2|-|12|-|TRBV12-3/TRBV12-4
TGTGCCAGCTCTTTGAGGGGGTTTGGCTACACCTTC
CASSLRGFGYTF
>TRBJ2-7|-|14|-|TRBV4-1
TGCGCCAGCAGCCTAGGACGGTCTACGGGCGAGCAGTACTTC
CASSLGRSTGEQYF
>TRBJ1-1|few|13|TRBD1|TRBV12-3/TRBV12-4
TGTGCCAGCAGCGGACAGGCAGTGACTGAAGCTTTCTTT
CASSGQAVTEAFF
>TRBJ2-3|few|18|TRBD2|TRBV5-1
TGCGCCAGCATCCCGGGACTAGCGGGACAAACCCCCACAGATACGCAGTATTTT
CASIPGLAGQTPTDTQYF
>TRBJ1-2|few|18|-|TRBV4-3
TGCGCCAGCAGCCCGCGTCTCCCGGAACAGGTTACGGAGTATGGCTACACCTTC
CASSPRLPEQVTEYGYTF
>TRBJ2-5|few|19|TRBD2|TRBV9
TGTGCCAGCAGCGTCCCCCGTCATTCTAGCGGGGGGTTACAAGAGACCCAGTACTTC
CASSVPRHSSGGLQETQYF
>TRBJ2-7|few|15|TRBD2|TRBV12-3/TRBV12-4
TGTGCCAGCAGTCTACAGCTAGCGGGGGGTTACGAGCAGTACTTC
CASSLQLAGGYEQYF
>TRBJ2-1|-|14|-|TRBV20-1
TGCAGTGCTAGACTCTCCGGGACCTACAATGAGCAGTTCTTC
CSARLSGTYNEQFF
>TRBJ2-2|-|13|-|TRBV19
TGTGCCAGTAGTATGTGGGGGCCCGGGGAGCTGTTTTTT
CASSMWGPGELFF
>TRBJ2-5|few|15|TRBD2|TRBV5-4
TGTGCCAGCAGCGTCTACAGCGGGGGTTCGGAGACCCAGTACTTC
CASSVYSGGSETQYF
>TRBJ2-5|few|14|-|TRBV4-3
TGCGCCAGCAGCCGCCTGGGGGGGGGCGAGACCCAGTACTTC
CASSRLGGGETQYF
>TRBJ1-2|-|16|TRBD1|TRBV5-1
TGCGCCAGCAGCTTGGCCCCCCAGAGGGGGCTCTATGGCTACACCTTC
CASSLAPQRGLYGYTF
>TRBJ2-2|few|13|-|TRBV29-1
TGCAGCGTTGAATTGGAGAACACCGGGGAGCTGTTTTTT
CSVELENTGELFF
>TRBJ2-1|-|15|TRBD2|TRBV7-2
TGTGCCAGCAGCTTAGTTAGCGGGGGTAGCAATGAGCAGTTCTTC
CASSLVSGGSNEQFF
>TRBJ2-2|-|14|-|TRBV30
TGTGCCTGGAGGGCAAGCCACAACACCGGGGAGCTGTTTTTT
CAWRASHNTGELFF
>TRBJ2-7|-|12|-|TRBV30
TGTGCCTGGGAGGGTAACTCCTACGAGCAGTACTTC
CAWEGNSYEQYF
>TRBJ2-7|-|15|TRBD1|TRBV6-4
TGTGCCAGTAATAGCCTCCGGGACAGGGAATCCGAGCAGTACTTC
CASNSLRDRESEQYF
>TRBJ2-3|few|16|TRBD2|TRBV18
TGTGCCAGCTCACCACGGACTAGCGGGTTCGCAGATACGCAGTATTTT
CASSPRTSGFADTQYF
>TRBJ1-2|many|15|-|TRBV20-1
TGCAGTGCGGGCGGGTGGAGCCCTAAGAGCTATGGCTACACCTTC
CSAGGWSPKSYGYTF
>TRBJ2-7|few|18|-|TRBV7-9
TGTGCCAGCAGCTCCAGCGAAGTTTGGCGGTCCGGCACCCCCGAGCAGTACTTC
CASSSSEVWRSGTPEQYF
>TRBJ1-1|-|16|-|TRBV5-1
TGCGCCAGCACCTACTCCACAGGGATCGGGAACACTGAAGCTTTCTTT
CASTYSTGIGNTEAFF
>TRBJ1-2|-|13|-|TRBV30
TGTGCCTGGAACAGAAACTCTAACTATGGCTACACCTTC
CAWNRNSNYGYTF
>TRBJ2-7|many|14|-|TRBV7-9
TGTGCCAGCAGCCCCCGCGCCGCTGACTACGAGCAGTACTTC
CASSPRAADYEQYF
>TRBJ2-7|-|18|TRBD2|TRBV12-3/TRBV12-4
TGTGCCAGCAGTTCCACGGGACTAGCGGGAGGGCCTCGGAACGAGCAGTACTTC
CASSSTGLAGGPRNEQYF
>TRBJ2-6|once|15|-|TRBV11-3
TGTGCCAGCAGCCGACGGGACAATGGGGCCAACGTCCTGACTTTC
CASSRRDNGANVLTF
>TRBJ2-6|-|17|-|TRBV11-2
TGTGCCAGCAGCTTACAATTACTGCGTTCTGGGGCCAACGTCCTGACTTTC
CASSLQLLRSGANVLTF
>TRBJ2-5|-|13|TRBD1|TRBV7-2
TGTGCCAGCAGCTCTCACAGGGGAGAGACCCAGTACTTC
CASSSHRGETQYF
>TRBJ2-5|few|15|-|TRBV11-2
TGTGCCAGCAGCTCACAACAGACCGCAAAGGAGACCCAGTACTTC
CASSSQQTAKETQYF
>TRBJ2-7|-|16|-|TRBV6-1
TGTGCCAGCAGACGGAACGAGGGGTTTGGGAGTTACGAGCAGTACTTC
CASRRNEGFGSYEQYF
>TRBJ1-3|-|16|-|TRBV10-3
TGTGCCATCAGTCCTACCGAACCAGGGTTTGGAAACACCATATATTTT
CAISPTEPGFGNTIYF
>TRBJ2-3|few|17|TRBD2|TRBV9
TGTGCCAGCAGCGTAAGGGGAGCGGGGGCTAGCACAGATACGCAGTATTTT
CASSVRGAGASTDTQYF
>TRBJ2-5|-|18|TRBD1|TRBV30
TGTGCCTGGAGTCCCGGGACAGGGAGGGGGACGTCGTTCGAGACCCAGTACTTC
CAWSPGTGRGTSFETQYF
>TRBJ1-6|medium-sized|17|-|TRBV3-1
TGTGCCAGCAGCCAAGCGGCCAGCAGGGGATCGAATTCACCCCTCCACTTT
CASSQAASRGSNSPLHF
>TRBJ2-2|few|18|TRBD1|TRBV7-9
TGTGCCAGCAGCTGGCGGAGGGGACAGGGGAGCTTCACCGGGGAGCTGTTTTTT
CASSWRRGQGSFTGELFF
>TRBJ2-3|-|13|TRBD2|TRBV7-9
TGTGCTGGGACTATCGGAAATACAGATACGCAGTATTTT
CAGTIGNTDTQYF
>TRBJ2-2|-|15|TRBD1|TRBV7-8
TGTGCCAGCAGTCCCGGGACAGGGGCCACCGGGGAGCTGTTTTTT
CASSPGTGATGELFF
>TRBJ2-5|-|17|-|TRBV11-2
TGTGCCAGCAGCTTAGAGGAGGGGGATCCATACCAAGAGACCCAGTACTTC
CASSLEEGDPYQETQYF